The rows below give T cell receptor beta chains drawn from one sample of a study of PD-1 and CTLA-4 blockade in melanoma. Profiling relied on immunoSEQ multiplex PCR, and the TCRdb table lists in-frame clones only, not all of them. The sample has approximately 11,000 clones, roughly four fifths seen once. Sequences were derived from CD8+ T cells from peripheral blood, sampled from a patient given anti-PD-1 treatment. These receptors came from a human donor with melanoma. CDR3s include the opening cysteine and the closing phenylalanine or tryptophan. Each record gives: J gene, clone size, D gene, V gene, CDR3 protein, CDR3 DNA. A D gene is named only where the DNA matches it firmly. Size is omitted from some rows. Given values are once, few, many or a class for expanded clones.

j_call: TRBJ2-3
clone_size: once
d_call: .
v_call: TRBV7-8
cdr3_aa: CASSLAVSASYTDTQYF
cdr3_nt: TGTGCCAGCAGCTTAGCGGTTAGCGCGTCGTACACAGATACGCAGTATTTT

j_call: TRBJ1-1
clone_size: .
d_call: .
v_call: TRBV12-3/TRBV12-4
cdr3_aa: CASRFLLSTEAFF
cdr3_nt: TGTGCCAGCAGGTTCCTCCTCTCGACTGAAGCTTTCTTT

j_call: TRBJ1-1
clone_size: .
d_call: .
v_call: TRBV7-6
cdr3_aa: CASSLGDLNTEAFF
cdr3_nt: TGTGCCAGCAGCTTAGGAGATTTGAACACTGAAGCTTTCTTT

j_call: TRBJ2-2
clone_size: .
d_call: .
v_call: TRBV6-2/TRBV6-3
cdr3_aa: CASSYFRVGELFF
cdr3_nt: TGTGCCAGCAGTTACTTCAGGGTCGGGGAGCTGTTTTTT

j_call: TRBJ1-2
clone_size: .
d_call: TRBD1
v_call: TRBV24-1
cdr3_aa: CATRPRPGQGAGYTF
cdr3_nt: TGTGCCACCAGACCTAGACCGGGACAGGGGGCCGGCTACACCTTC

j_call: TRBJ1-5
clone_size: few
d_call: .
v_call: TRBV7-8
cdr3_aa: CASSFGQRENQPQHF
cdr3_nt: TGTGCCAGCAGCTTCGGGCAGAGGGAGAATCAGCCCCAGCATTTT

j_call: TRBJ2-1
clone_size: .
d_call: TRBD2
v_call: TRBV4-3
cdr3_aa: CASSPRLAGGNEQFF
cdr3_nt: TGCGCCAGCAGCCCTCGACTAGCGGGCGGCAATGAGCAGTTCTTC

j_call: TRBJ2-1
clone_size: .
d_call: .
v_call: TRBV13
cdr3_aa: CASSREASSYNEQFF
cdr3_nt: TGTGCCAGCAGCCGTGAGGCCAGCTCCTACAATGAGCAGTTCTTC

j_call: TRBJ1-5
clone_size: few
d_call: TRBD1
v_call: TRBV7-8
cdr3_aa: CASSPHRGPSQPQHF
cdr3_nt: TGTGCCAGCAGCCCACACAGGGGGCCGTCGCAGCCCCAGCATTTT

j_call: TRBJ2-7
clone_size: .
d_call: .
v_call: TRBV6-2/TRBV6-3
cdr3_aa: CASSYAYEQYF
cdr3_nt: TGTGCCAGCAGTTACGCCTACGAGCAGTACTTC

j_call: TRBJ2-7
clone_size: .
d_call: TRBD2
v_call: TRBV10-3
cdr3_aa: CAISEPGLAGEDEQYF
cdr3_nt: TGTGCCATCAGTGAGCCGGGACTAGCGGGAGAAGACGAGCAGTACTTC

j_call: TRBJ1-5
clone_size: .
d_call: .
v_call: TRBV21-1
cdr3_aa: CASSIFGQGYSNQPQHF
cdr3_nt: TGTGCCAGCAGCATATTTGGACAGGGCTATAGCAATCAGCCCCAGCATTTT

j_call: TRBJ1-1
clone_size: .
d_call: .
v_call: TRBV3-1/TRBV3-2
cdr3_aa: CASSGGSTEAFF
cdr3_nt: TGTGCCAGCAGCGGCGGTTCCACTGAAGCTTTCTTT

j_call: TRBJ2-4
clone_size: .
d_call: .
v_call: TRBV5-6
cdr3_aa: CASSLGATGAKNIQYF
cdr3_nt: TGTGCCAGCAGCTTGGGGGCGACGGGGGCCAAAAACATTCAGTACTTC

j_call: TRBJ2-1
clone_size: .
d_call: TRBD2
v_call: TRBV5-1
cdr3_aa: CASSTSGGVNEQFF
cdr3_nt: TGCGCCAGCAGCACTAGCGGGGGGGTTAATGAGCAGTTCTTC

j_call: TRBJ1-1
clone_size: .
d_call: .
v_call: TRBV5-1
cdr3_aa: CASSLVIMNTEAFF
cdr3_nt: TGCGCCAGCAGCTTGGTTATAATGAACACTGAAGCTTTCTTT

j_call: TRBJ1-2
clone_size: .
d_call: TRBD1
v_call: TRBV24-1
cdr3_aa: CATSDRDRGGYTF
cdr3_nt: TGTGCCACCAGTGACCGGGACAGGGGAGGCTACACCTTC

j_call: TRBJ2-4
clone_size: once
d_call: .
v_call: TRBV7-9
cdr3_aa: CASSSSGENIQYF
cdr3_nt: TGTGCCAGCAGCTCCTCGGGGGAGAACATTCAGTACTTC

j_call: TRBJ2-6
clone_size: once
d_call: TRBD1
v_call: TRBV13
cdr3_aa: CASSEYADRTGANVLTF
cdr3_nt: TGTGCCAGCAGCGAATACGCGGACAGGACTGGGGCCAACGTCCTGACTTTC

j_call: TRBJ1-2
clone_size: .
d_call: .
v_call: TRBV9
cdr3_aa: CASSVDSSYYGYTF
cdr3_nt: TGTGCCAGCAGCGTAGATAGCTCCTACTATGGCTACACCTTC

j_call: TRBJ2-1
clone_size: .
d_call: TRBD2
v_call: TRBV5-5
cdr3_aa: CASSLGDPGTNYNEQFF
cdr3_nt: TGTGCCAGCAGCTTGGGGGATCCCGGGACTAACTACAATGAGCAGTTCTTC

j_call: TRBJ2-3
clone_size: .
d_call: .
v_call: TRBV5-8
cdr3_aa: CASSFERSTDTQYF
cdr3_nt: TGTGCCAGCAGCTTCGAGCGGAGCACAGATACGCAGTATTTT

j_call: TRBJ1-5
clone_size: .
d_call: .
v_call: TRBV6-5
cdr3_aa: CASSWAANQPQHF
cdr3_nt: TGTGCCAGCAGTTGGGCGGCTAATCAGCCCCAGCATTTT

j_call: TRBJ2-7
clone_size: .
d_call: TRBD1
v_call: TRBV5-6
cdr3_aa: CASSYAGQDILYEQYF
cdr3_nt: TGTGCCAGCAGCTACGCAGGACAGGACATACTCTACGAGCAGTACTTC

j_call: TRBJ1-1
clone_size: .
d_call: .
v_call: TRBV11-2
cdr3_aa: CASSLTAVEAFF
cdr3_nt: TGTGCCAGCAGCTTAACGGCAGTTGAAGCTTTCTTT

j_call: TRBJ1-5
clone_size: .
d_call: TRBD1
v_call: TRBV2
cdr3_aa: CASSLNLRDRNQPQHF
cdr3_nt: TGTGCCAGCAGTCTCAACCTCCGGGACAGAAATCAGCCCCAGCATTTT

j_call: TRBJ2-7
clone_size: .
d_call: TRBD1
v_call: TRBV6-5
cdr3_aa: CASTAWTGGYEQYF
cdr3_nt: TGTGCCAGCACTGCCTGGACAGGGGGCTACGAGCAGTACTTC

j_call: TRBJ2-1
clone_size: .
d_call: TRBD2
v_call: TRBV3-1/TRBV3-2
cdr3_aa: CASSQAGGNEQFF
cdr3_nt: TGTGCCAGCAGCCAAGCGGGGGGCAATGAGCAGTTCTTC

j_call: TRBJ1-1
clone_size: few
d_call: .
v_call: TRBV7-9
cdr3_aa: CASSLVMEGTEAFF
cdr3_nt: TGTGCCAGCAGCTTAGTGATGGAGGGCACTGAAGCTTTCTTT

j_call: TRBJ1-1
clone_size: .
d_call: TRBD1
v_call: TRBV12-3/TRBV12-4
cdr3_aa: CASSAGTDAEAFF
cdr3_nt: TGTGCCAGCAGCGCCGGGACAGATGCTGAAGCTTTCTTT

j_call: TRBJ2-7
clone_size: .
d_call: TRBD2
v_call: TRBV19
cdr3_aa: CASSLGGEQYF
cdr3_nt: TGTGCCAGTAGTTTGGGGGGGGAGCAGTACTTC

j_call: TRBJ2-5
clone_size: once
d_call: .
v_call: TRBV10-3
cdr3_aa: CAISPDNQETQYF
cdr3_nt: TGTGCCATCAGTCCCGACAACCAAGAGACCCAGTACTTC

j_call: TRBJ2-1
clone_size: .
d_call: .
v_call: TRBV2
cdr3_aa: CASSDTAALGNADNEQFF
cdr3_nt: TGTGCCAGCAGTGATACGGCCGCCTTAGGGAACGCCGACAATGAGCAGTTCTTC

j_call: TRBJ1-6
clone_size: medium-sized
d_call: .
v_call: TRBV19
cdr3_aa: CASNLGVASNSPLHF
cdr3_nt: TGTGCCAGTAATTTGGGAGTAGCCTCTAATTCACCCCTCCACTTT

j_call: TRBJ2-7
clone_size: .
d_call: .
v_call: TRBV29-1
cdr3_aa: CSVAPQGRSYEQYF
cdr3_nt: TGCAGCGTTGCCCCTCAGGGGCGTTCCTACGAGCAGTACTTC

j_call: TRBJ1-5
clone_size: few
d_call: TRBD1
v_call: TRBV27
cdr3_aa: CASKAGTASNQPQHF
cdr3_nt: TGTGCCAGTAAAGCCGGGACAGCTAGCAATCAGCCCCAGCATTTT

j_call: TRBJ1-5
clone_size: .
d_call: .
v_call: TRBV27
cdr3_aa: CASSLSTGGPYSNQPQHF
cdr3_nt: TGTGCCAGCAGTTTAAGTACAGGAGGTCCCTATAGCAATCAGCCCCAGCATTTT

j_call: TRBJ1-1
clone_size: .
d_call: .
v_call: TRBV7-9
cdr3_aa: CASSFPPTGNTEAFF
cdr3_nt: TGTGCCAGCAGCTTCCCGCCGACAGGGAACACTGAAGCTTTCTTT

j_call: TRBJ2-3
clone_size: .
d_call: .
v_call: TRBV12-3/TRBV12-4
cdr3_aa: CASSLTRDTQYF
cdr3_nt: TGTGCCAGCAGTTTAACCCGGGATACGCAGTATTTT

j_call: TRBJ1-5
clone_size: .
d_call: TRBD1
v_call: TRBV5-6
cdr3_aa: CASSLGGGTGDHQPQHF
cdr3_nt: TGTGCCAGCAGCTTGGGGGGAGGGACAGGGGACCATCAGCCCCAGCATTTT